The rows below give T cell receptor beta chains drawn from one sample of a study of CD8 T cells in Susac syndrome. TCRdb called the immunoSEQ multiplex PCR reads again in MiXCR, with one record for every CDR3 protein. The data show about 180,000 distinct CDR3 sequences, with 85% to 95% seen just once and 0.15% to 0.2% held by the top ten. Sequenced material: CD8+ T cells from PBMCs. These TCRs come from a human donor with multiple sclerosis. CDR3s include the opening cysteine and the closing phenylalanine or tryptophan. D genes are given only for firm matches. Size is stated for part of the rows, as once, few or many counts, or as a class when the clone is expanded.

j_call	clone_size	v_call	d_call	cdr3_aa	cdr3_nt
TRBJ2-3	once	TRBV15	NA	CATSRVLGTDTQYF	TGTGCCACCAGCAGAGTGCTAGGGACAGATACGCAGTATTTT
TRBJ1-1	NA	TRBV12-3/TRBV12-4	TRBD1	CASLLTGANTEAFF	TGTGCCAGCCTCTTAACAGGGGCGAACACTGAAGCTTTCTTT
TRBJ2-7	NA	TRBV28	TRBD1	CASNLPGQKFYEQYF	TGTGCCAGCAACCTACCGGGACAGAAATTCTACGAGCAGTACTTC
TRBJ2-1	NA	TRBV12-3/TRBV12-4	NA	CASNSGDSYNEQFF	TGTGCCAGCAATTCAGGGGATTCCTACAATGAGCAGTTCTTC
TRBJ1-1	NA	TRBV27	TRBD1	CASSSPRTGGWEAFF	TGTGCCAGCAGTTCACCCAGGACAGGGGGCTGGGAAGCTTTCTTT
TRBJ2-2	NA	TRBV24-1	NA	CATSRAAGELFF	TGTGCCACCTCCCGAGCTGCCGGGGAGCTGTTTTTT
TRBJ2-1	NA	TRBV7-9	TRBD1	CASSPATGTYNEQFF	TGTGCCAGCAGCCCTGCGACAGGGACCTACAATGAGCAGTTCTTC
TRBJ2-7	NA	TRBV7-9	NA	CASSDPGVNEQYF	TGTGCCAGCAGTGACCCGGGGGTCAACGAGCAGTACTTC
TRBJ2-7	NA	TRBV29-1	TRBD1	CSVVPDRGSHEQYF	TGCAGCGTTGTCCCCGACAGGGGCTCCCACGAGCAGTACTTC
TRBJ1-3	NA	TRBV19	NA	CASGLGNTIYF	TGTGCGTCCGGGCTAGGAAACACCATATATTTT
TRBJ2-2	NA	TRBV7-3	NA	CASSLYLSGGELFF	TGTGCCAGCAGCTTATATCTGAGCGGCGGGGAGCTGTTTTTT
TRBJ1-1	once	TRBV6-6	NA	CASTGWNTEAFF	TGTGCCAGCACAGGGTGGAACACTGAAGCTTTCTTT
TRBJ1-1	NA	TRBV28	TRBD1	CASTGTENTEAFF	TGTGCCAGCACTGGGACAGAGAACACTGAAGCTTTCTTT
TRBJ2-3	NA	TRBV29-1	NA	CSVEPREFTDTQYF	TGCAGCGTTGAACCGCGGGAATTCACAGATACGCAGTATTTT
TRBJ2-1	NA	TRBV28	NA	CASSSFPPYNEQFF	TGTGCCAGCAGTTCCTTCCCTCCCTACAATGAGCAGTTCTTC
TRBJ2-1	NA	TRBV24-1	NA	CATSVRVQFF	TGTGCCACCAGTGTCAGGGTCCAGTTCTTC
TRBJ2-7	NA	TRBV7-9	TRBD1	CASSSLQGAYEQYF	TGTGCCAGCAGCTCCCTACAGGGGGCCTACGAGCAGTACTTC
TRBJ1-2	once	TRBV11-1	TRBD1	CASSSPGQGAPYGYTF	TGTGCCAGCAGTTCGCCAGGACAGGGGGCACCCTATGGCTACACCTTC
TRBJ2-2	NA	TRBV14	TRBD2	CASSQIGTSGRFAGELFF	TGTGCCAGCAGCCAAATCGGGACTAGCGGGAGGTTTGCCGGGGAGCTGTTTTTT
TRBJ2-1	NA	TRBV29-1	NA	CSVVAPNNEQFF	TGCAGCGTTGTGGCTCCTAACAATGAGCAGTTCTTC
TRBJ2-7	once	TRBV2	NA	CASSDRDYEQYF	TGTGCCAGCAGTGACAGGGACTACGAGCAGTACTTC
TRBJ2-5	NA	TRBV9	NA	CASSGQTGPETQYF	TGTGCCAGCAGCGGGCAGACAGGTCCGGAGACCCAGTACTTC
TRBJ2-3	NA	TRBV7-6	TRBD2	CASSLVSGGPGTDTQYF	TGTGCCAGCAGCTTAGTTTCGGGAGGGCCGGGGACAGATACGCAGTATTTT
TRBJ2-1	NA	TRBV20-1	TRBD2	CSARPRTSGRIDEQFF	TGCAGTGCTAGACCCCGGACTAGCGGGAGGATCGATGAGCAGTTCTTC
TRBJ2-5	NA	TRBV12-5	TRBD1	CASGLYPGGEAQYF	TGTGCTAGTGGTTTGTATCCAGGGGGAGAGGCCCAGTACTTC